One sample yielded the 11 T cell receptor beta chains listed below, sequenced in a study of radiation and T cells in renal cell carcinoma. Time point given: blood 2 weeks post-SBRT. Treatment meaning: 15 Gy SBRT to primary tumor, nephrectomy 4 weeks later. Sequencing used immunoSEQ multiplex PCR; TCRdb keeps in-frame clones, though not all of them. The table includes some 120,000 clones, 80% to 90% detected once. The specimen comprised blood, sampled from a patient whose treatment included radiotherapy and nephrectomy. Receptors originate from a woman aged 60-75 years with renal cell carcinoma.

The chain is built from TRBV4-1 and TRBJ2-2, with D possibly being TRBD1 (5 bases). CDR3 size: 15 residues. Germline CDR1 reads MGHRA; CDR2 reads YSYEKL. V was shortened by 8 bases and J by 0 bases, with 13 bases between the two germline ends. CDR3 in DNA: TGCGCCAGCCTCCCGGACACATCGAACACCGGGGAGCTGTTTTTT. Encoded protein: CASLPDTSNTGELFF.

This chain's CDR3 is CASSRQGYSNQPQHF. CDR3 nucleotide sequence: TGTGCCAGCAGCCGACAGGGGTATAGCAATCAGCCCCAGCATTTT. The J gene is TRBJ1-5, the V gene TRBV5-6; the match to TRBD1 covers 8 bases. Germline V gene data show CDR1 as SGHDT and CDR2 as YYEEEE. The CDR3 is made up of 15 amino acids. V was clipped by 4 bases and J by 0 bases; unmatched bases: 3.

This clone was recorded only once. The chain uses TRBV27 and TRBJ2-5; D unclear. Germline loops: CDR1 MNHEY, CDR2 SMNVEV (reference sequence). The CDR3 runs to 15 residues. Trimming removed 2 bases at V and 0 bases at J, with 10 bases between. DNA for the CDR3: TGTGCCAGCAGTTTAGAGTTTGGGTACCAAGAGACCCAGTACTTC. The encoded protein is CASSLEFGYQETQYF.

The chain has TRBV7-2 and TRBJ2-1, with 9 positions matching TRBD1. This CDR3 comprises 15 residues. CDR1 SGHTA and CDR2 FQGNSA come from the germline V gene. J was trimmed by 9 bases and V by 6 bases; bases with no gene match: 12. The CDR3 DNA follows: TGTGCCAGCAGACCCGGGACAGGGAGTGGGGGTGAGCAGTTCTTC. Its protein product is CASRPGTGSGGEQFF.

This rearrangement joins TRBV9 to TRBJ2-5; possible D gene TRBD1, 8 bases. Per germline, CDR1 SGDLS and CDR2 YYNGEE. With 9 bases removed from V and 4 bases from J, the gap between germline ends came to 16 bases. The CDR3 consists of 13 residues. As DNA, the CDR3 is TGTGCCACGGGGTACAGGGGGGGAGAGACCCAGTACTTC. It yields the protein CATGYRGGETQYF.

This clone appeared a few times. The V call is TRBV15, the J call TRBJ1-6; D ambiguous. V lost 0 bases and J 8 bases, leaving 5 bases between the germline ends. Germline-derived CDR1 and CDR2 are LNHNV and YYDKDF (reference sequence). The CDR3 extends over 13 amino acids. As DNA, the CDR3 is TGTGCCACCAGCAGAGACTCGGATTCACCCCTCCACTTT. Encoded protein: CATSRDSDSPLHF.

Only one count was recorded for this clone. The V call is TRBV18, the J call TRBJ1-4, with 9 positions matching TRBD1. J was trimmed by 3 bases and V by 4 bases; bases with no gene match: 3. CDR1 and CDR2 from the germline V gene are KGHSH and LQKENI. CDR3 length: 15 amino acids. CDR3 residues: CASSRGQGPNEKLFF. CDR3 coding DNA: TGTGCCAGCTCACGAGGACAGGGGCCTAATGAAAAACTGTTTTTT.

In its sample, this clone was seen once. The genes are TRBV6-5 and TRBJ2-3; D might be TRBD2 (5 bases). There are 13 residues in the CDR3. Per germline, CDR1 MNHEY and CDR2 SVGAGI. Trimming took off 5 bases at V and 2 bases at J, with 8 bases between the two ends. The CDR3 DNA reads TGTGCCAGCAGTCCGGGATACACAGATACGCAGTATTTT. It encodes CASSPGYTDTQYF.

The CDR3 loop reads CARTVMNTEAFF. The CDR3 nucleotides read TGTGCGCGGACAGTCATGAACACTGAAGCTTTCTTT. The genes are TRBV7-2 and TRBJ1-1; D possibly corresponds to TRBD1 (6 bases). From germline, CDR1 is SGHTA and CDR2 FQGNSA. This CDR3 has 12 residues.

The rearrangement links TRBV11-2 to TRBJ2-7; 9 bases fit TRBD1. Germline CDR1 reads SGHAT; CDR2 reads FQNNGV. V shed 4 bases and J 5 bases; nucleotides not matched to a gene: 9. The CDR3 contains 15 residues. The CDR3 reads CASSSQGASFDEQYF. The CDR3 DNA follows: TGTGCCAGCAGCTCACAGGGGGCGAGCTTCGACGAGCAGTACTTC.

The chain employs TRBV7-9 and TRBJ1-1; D unresolved. Trimming pared 0 bases from V and 4 bases from J, leaving 12 bases between. CDR1 is SEHNR, CDR2 FQNEAQ, per germline (reference sequence). The CDR3 extends over 15 amino acids. CDR3 coding DNA: TGTGCCAGCAGCTTAGCTAGAGGGCTCAGCACTGAAGCTTTCTTT. Residues: CASSLARGLSTEAFF.